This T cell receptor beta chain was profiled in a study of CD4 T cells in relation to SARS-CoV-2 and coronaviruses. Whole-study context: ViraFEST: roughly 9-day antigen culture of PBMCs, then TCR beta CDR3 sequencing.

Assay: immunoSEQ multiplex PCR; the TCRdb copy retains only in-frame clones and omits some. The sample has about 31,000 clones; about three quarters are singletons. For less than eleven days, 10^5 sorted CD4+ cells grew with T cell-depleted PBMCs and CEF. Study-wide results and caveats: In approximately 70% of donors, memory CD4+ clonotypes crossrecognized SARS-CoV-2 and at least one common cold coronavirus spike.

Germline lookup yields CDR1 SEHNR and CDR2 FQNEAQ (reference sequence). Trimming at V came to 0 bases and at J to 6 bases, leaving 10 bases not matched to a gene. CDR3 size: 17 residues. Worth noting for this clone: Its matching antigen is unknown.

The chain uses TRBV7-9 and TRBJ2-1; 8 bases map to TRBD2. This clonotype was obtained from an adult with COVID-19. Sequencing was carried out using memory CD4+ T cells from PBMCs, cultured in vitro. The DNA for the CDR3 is TGTGCCAGCAGCTTAGCCAAAGGAGCGGGAGTTCTCAATGAGCAGTTCTTC. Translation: CASSLAKGAGVLNEQFF.